The 15 T cell receptor beta chains presented below share a single source sample, sequenced in a study of T cells after yellow fever vaccination. Using its own MiXCR run on the 5' RACE reads, TCRdb lists one record per CDR3 protein. The sample shows some 560,000 distinct CDR3 sequences, around 16% of them seen only once. Source: PBMCs, taken 4 to 5 days after the first yellow fever vaccination. The source is a man between 18 and 35 years old who received the YFV17D yellow fever vaccine.

This clonotype was counted ten times or more. J is TRBJ1-1 and V is TRBV27, with 7 bases lining up with TRBD1. V lost 6 bases and J lost 4; bases outside the gene matches: 5. The germline gives CDR1 MNHEY, CDR2 SMNVEV (reference sequence). The CDR3 totals 13 residues. CDR3 in DNA: TGTGCCAGCAGCTCTCCAGGGGGCACTGAAGCTTTCTTT. It specifies CASSSPGGTEAFF.

The rearrangement links TRBV4-1 to TRBJ2-6; TRBD2 aligns across 11 bases. With 1 base clipped from V and 4 bases from J, the junction kept 3 bases outside the gene matches. This CDR3 comprises 17 residues. From germline, CDR1 is MGHRA and CDR2 YSYEKL. The DNA of the CDR3 is TGCGCCAGCAGCCAAGTAGCGGGGGGGACCGGGGCCAACGTCCTGACTTTC. It translates to CASSQVAGGTGANVLTF.

Written as DNA, the CDR3 is TGTGCCAGCTCTCGCGGATCTCCAGATACGCAGTATTTT. It is translated as CASSRGSPDTQYF. The V call is TRBV7-3, the J call TRBJ2-3; D is ambiguous. The length of the CDR3 is 13 residues. Trimming removed 8 bases from V and 4 bases from J, with 13 bases in between. The germline V gene has CDR1 SGHTA and CDR2 FQGTGA.

This clonotype turned up a few times. The rearrangement uses TRBV6-5 and TRBJ1-2; 8 bases are a match to TRBD1. The ends lost 2 bases at V and 5 bases at J; junction bases unmatched: 1. The CDR3 runs to 13 residues. Germline V CDR1 and CDR2: MNHEY, SVGAGI. CDR3 DNA sequence: TGTGCCAGCAGTTACCAGGGGGCATATGGCTACACCTTC. Its protein is CASSYQGAYGYTF.

The rearrangement uses TRBV7-6 and TRBJ1-6; possibly TRBD1 for D (6 bases). The V end was cut by 4 bases, the J end by 10 bases, with 14 bases between. Germline values: CDR1 SGHVS, CDR2 FNYEAQ. The CDR3 has 14 amino acids. The CDR3 DNA sequence: TGTGCCAGCAGCTCGCAGGGGTGGGAGTCACCCCTCCACTTT. It specifies CASSSQGWESPLHF.

J is TRBJ2-3 and V is TRBV5-1; weak D call: TRBD2 (6 bases). CDR1 SGHRS and CDR2 YFSETQ come from the germline V gene. The V end was cut by 0 bases, the J end by 6 bases, with 14 bases between. CDR3 length equals 15 residues. The CDR3 sequence: CASSLVPTSGDTQYF. The DNA of the CDR3 is TGCGCCAGCAGCTTGGTTCCGACAAGCGGGGATACGCAGTATTTT.

Ten or more counts support this clonotype. The chain recombines TRBV4-3 with TRBJ2-1; D is tentatively TRBD1 or TRBD2 (5 bases each). V was trimmed by 4 bases and J by 4 bases, leaving 14 bases between them. Germline lookup yields CDR1 LGHNA and CDR2 YSLEER. The CDR3 is 15 residues long. CDR3 sequence (DNA): TGCGCCAGCAGCCCTGGGACGGCCAGGTACAATGAGCAGTTCTTC. Encoded protein: CASSPGTARYNEQFF.

V and J are TRBV20-1 and TRBJ1-5; D is possibly TRBD1 (5 bases). CDR3 length: 12 residues. Trimming shortened V by 1 base and J by 9 bases, and 10 bases separated the two germline ends. Per germline, CDR1 DFQATT and CDR2 SNEGSKA (reference sequence). For the CDR3, the DNA is TGCAGTGCTAGAGCCACAGGTATGCCCCAGCATTTT. Protein sequence: CSARATGMPQHF.

The J gene is TRBJ1-2, the V gene TRBV21-1; whether TRBD1, the table's D call, matches the DNA was not checked. TRBV21-1 is termed a pseudogene. This CDR3 has 15 amino acids. For the CDR3, the DNA is TGTGCCAGCAGTCGGCCCGACAGGACCAACTATGGCTACACCTTC. Encoded protein: CASSRPDRTNYGYTF.

This chain links TRBV4-3 with TRBJ2-1; perhaps D is TRBD1 or TRBD2 (5 bases each). The CDR3 is 16 amino acids. V was trimmed by 8 bases and J by 3 bases, leaving 20 bases between them. Germline V lookup: CDR1 LGHNA, CDR2 YSLEER. The CDR3 is CASRGLGQGNYNEQFF. The CDR3, as DNA: TGCGCCAGCCGGGGCTTGGGGCAGGGCAACTACAATGAGCAGTTCTTC.

The chain employs TRBV28 and TRBJ1-3; D unclear. The germline V gene encodes CDR1 MDHEN and CDR2 SYDVKM. The CDR3 sequence is 15 residues long. V lost 3 bases, J lost 2 bases, and 11 bases lay in between. The CDR3 nucleotides are TGTGCCAGCAGTTTGAGGGAAGTAGCTGGAAACACCATATATTTT. Translating gives CASSLREVAGNTIYF. Using reference TRBV28 and TRBJ1-3 for the parts outside the CDR3, the full variable domain is DVKVTQSSRYLVKRTGEKVFLECVQDMDHENMFWYRQDPGLGLRLIYFSYDVKMKEKGDIPEGYSVSREKKERFSLILESASTNQTSMYLCASSLREVAGNTIYFGEGSWLTVV.

Concerning this clonotype itself: The junction departs from germline at one end; a sequencing error may be responsible. The J gene is TRBJ2-3, the V gene TRBV3-1, with D perhaps TRBD2 (6 bases). The CDR3 is 17 amino acids. Looked up from germline, CDR1 is LGHDT and CDR2 is YNNKEL (reference sequence). The chain's CDR3 is CASTQHGTSRVTDTQYF. The CDR3 DNA reads as TGTGCCAGCACCCAACATGGCACTAGCAGGGTCACAGATACGCAGTATTTT.

The chain couples TRBV7-2 to TRBJ2-7; 7 nucleotides match TRBD1. The germline V gene encodes CDR1 SGHTA and CDR2 FQGNSA. The CDR3 has 14 residues. V lost 1 base, J lost 3 bases, and 3 bases stayed unmatched. CDR3: CASSLGWDSYEQYF. CDR3 in DNA: TGTGCCAGCAGCTTAGGATGGGACAGCTACGAGCAGTACTTC.

The chain couples TRBV7-8 to TRBJ2-5; D possibly uses TRBD1 or TRBD2 (6 bases each). Trimming removed 5 bases at V and 4 bases at J, with 17 bases between. In germline, CDR1 is SGHVS, CDR2 FQNEAQ. CDR3 length: 15 residues. The CDR3 spells CASSTERGGRETQYF. In DNA form, the CDR3 reads TGTGCCAGCAGCACCGAAAGAGGGGGGAGAGAGACCCAGTACTTC.

This chain connects TRBV2 to TRBJ1-1; D is undetermined. Germline-derived CDR1 and CDR2 are SNHLY and FYNNEI. V lost 8 bases and J lost 1, with 14 bases in between. The CDR3 consists of 14 residues. The CDR3 loop is CASASLSANTEAFF. In nucleotides, the CDR3 is TGTGCCAGCGCGAGTCTCTCGGCGAACACTGAAGCTTTCTTT.